There are a few counts of the clone carrying this TCR beta chain. Its antigen is not known. TCRdb reprocessed the 5' RACE reads via MiXCR and lists one record per CDR3 protein. The sample lists 200,000 to 250,000 distinct CDR3 sequences, 18% seen once, with under 45% in the top ten. The entry originates in a study of CD8 T cells in ankylosing spondylitis. Study observations and caveats: Ankylosing spondylitis blood appeared to be characterized by a TCR beta motif of eight or nine highly homologous variants. Matched ankylosing spondylitis synovial fluid reportedly showed significant enrichment of disease-linked clones.

Germline CDR1 reads SEHNR; CDR2 reads FQNEAQ (reference sequence). This CDR3 has 13 residues. Trimming shortened V by 1 base and J by 5 bases, and 6 bases separated the two germline ends. Material for sequencing was blood, either unsorted or a sorted T cell fraction (not recorded which). The clonotype comes from a male donor with ankylosing spondylitis. The V and J genes are TRBV7-9 and TRBJ2-1; no clear D. The CDR3 region has the DNA TGTGCCAGCAGCTTAGGGTTAAACAATGAGCAGTTCTTC. Its protein is CASSLGLNNEQFF.